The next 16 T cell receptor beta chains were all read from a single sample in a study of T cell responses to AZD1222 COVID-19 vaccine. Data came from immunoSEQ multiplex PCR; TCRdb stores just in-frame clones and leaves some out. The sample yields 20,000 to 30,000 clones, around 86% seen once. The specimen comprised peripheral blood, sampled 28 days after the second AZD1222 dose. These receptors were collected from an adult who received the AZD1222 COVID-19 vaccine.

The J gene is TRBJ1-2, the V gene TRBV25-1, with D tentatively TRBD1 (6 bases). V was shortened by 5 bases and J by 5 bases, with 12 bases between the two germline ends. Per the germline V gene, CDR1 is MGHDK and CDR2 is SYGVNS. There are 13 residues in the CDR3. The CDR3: CASSITGIYGYTF. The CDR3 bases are TGTGCCAGCAGTATTACAGGGATTTATGGCTACACCTTC.

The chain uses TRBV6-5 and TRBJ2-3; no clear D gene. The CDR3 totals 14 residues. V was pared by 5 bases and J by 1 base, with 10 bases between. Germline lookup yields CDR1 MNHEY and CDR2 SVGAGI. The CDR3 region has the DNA TGTGCCAGCAGTATCGATCCCGGCACAGATACGCAGTATTTT. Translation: CASSIDPGTDTQYF.

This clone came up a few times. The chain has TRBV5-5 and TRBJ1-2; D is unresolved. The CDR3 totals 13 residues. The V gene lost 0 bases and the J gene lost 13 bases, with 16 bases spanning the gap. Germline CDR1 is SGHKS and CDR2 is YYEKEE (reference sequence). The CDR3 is CASSLALVAVFTF. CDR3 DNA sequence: TGTGCCAGCAGCTTGGCCTTAGTGGCGGTCTTCACCTTC.

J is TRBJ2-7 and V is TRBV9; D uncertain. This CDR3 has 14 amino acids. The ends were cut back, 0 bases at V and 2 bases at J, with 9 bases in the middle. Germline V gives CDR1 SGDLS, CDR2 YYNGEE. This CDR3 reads CASSVAPNTYEQYF. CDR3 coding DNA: TGTGCCAGCAGCGTAGCGCCCAACACCTACGAGCAGTACTTC.

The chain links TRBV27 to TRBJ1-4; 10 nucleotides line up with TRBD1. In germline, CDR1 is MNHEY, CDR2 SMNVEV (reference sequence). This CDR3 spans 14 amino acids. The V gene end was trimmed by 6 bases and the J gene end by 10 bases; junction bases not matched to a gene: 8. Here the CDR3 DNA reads TGTGCCAGCAGAGAGGGACAGGGGAACGGAAAACTGTTTTTT. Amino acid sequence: CASREGQGNGKLFF.

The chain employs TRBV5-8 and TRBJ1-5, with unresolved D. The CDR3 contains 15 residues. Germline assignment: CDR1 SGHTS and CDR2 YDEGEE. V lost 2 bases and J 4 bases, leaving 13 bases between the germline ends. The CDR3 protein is CASSFGQYPNQPQHF. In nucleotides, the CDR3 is TGTGCCAGCAGCTTTGGCCAGTACCCAAATCAGCCCCAGCATTTT.

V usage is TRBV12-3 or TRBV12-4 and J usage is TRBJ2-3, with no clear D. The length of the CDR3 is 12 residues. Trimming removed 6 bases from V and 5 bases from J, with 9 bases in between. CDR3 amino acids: CASSYDLDTQYF. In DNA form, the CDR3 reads TGTGCCAGCAGCTACGACCTAGATACGCAGTATTTT.

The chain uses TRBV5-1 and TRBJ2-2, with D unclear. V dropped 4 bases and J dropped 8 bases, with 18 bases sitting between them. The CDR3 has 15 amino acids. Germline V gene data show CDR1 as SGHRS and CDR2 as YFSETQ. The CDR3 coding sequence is TGCGCCAGCAGCCTCCCATCAAGACCCATGGGGGAGCTGTTTTTT. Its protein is CASSLPSRPMGELFF. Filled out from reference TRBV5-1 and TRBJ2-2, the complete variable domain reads KAGVTQTPRYLIKTRGQQVTLSCSPISGHRSVSWYQQTPGQGLQFLFEYFSETQRNKGNFPGRFSGRQFSNSRSEMNVSTLELGDSALYLCASSLPSRPMGELFFGEGSRLTVL.

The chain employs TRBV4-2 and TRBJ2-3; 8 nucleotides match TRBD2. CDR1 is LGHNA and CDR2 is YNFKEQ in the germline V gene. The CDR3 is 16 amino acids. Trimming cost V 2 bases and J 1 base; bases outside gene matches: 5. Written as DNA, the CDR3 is TGTGCCAGCAGCCAAATCGCGACTAGCGGCACAGATACGCAGTATTTT. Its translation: CASSQIATSGTDTQYF.

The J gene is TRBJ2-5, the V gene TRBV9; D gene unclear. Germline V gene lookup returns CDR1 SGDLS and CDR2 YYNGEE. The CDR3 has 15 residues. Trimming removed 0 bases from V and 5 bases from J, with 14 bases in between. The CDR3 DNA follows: TGTGCCAGCAGCGTAGATGGGATGGGTCTGGAGACCCAGTACTTC. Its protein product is CASSVDGMGLETQYF. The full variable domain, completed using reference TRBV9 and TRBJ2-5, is DSGVTQTPKHLITATGQRVTLRCSPRSGDLSVYWYQQSLDQGLQFLIQYYNGEERAKGNILERFSAQQFPDLHSELNLSSLELGDSALYFCASSVDGMGLETQYFGPGTRLLVL.

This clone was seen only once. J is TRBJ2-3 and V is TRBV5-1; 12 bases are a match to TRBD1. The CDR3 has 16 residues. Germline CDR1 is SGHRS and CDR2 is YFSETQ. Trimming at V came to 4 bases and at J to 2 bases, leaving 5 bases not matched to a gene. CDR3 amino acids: CASSRTGQGATDTQYF. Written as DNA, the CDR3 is TGCGCCAGCAGCCGAACGGGACAGGGGGCCACAGATACGCAGTATTTT.

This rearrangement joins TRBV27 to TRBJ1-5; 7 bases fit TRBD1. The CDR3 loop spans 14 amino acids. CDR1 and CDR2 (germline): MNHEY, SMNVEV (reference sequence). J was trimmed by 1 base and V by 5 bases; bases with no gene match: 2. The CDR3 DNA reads TGTGCCAGCAGTAAACAGGGGAGCAATCAGCCCCAGCATTTT. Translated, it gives CASSKQGSNQPQHF.

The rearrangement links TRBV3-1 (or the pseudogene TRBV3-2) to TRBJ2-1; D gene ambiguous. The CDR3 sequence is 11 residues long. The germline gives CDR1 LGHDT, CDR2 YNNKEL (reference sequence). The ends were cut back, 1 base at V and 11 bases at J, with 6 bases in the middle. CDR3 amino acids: CASSQVAKQFF. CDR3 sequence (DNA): TGTGCCAGCAGCCAAGTGGCCAAGCAGTTCTTC.

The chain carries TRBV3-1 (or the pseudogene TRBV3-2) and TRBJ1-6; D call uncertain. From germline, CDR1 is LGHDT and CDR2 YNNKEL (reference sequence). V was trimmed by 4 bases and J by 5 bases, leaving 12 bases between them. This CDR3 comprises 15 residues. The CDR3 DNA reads TGTGCCAGCAGCCCCCGTTCTGGGAATAATTCACCCCTCCACTTT. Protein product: CASSPRSGNNSPLHF.

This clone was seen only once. The CDR3 DNA sequence: TGTGCCAGCGGGGCCTACGAGCAGTACTTC. It yields the protein CASGAYEQYF. The gene calls are TRBV28 and TRBJ2-7, with D hard to call. The CDR3 length is 10 residues. Deletions cut 8 bases from V and 2 bases from J, with 4 bases between. From germline, CDR1 is MDHEN and CDR2 SYDVKM.

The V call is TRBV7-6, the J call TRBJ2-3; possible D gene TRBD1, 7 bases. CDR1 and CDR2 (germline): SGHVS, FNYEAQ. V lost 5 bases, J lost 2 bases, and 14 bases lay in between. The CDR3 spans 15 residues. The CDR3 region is CASSAGQINTDTQYF. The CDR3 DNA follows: TGTGCCAGCAGCGCGGGACAGATAAACACAGATACGCAGTATTTT.